Following are 10 T cell receptor beta chains from one sample sequenced in a study of T cell changes during pregnancy in multiple sclerosis. Profiled with immunoSEQ multiplex PCR; TCRdb holds only in-frame clones, not every one. The sample has under 70,000 clones, roughly 88% seen once. Sequencing was performed on peripheral blood, taken in the second trimester of pregnancy. The receptors come from a female donor with multiple sclerosis, enrolled in a pregnancy study.

The chain is built from TRBV5-4 and TRBJ2-2; 8 bases match TRBD1. J gave up 4 bases and V 4 bases, and 9 bases lay outside the gene matches. The CDR3 runs to 16 residues. Germline CDR1 SGHNT, CDR2 YYREEE (reference sequence). The CDR3 DNA is TGTGCCAGCAGCCGCGATAGAACAGGGGGCACCGGGGAGCTGTTTTTT. This encodes CASSRDRTGGTGELFF.

This clone was seen only once. This sequence joins TRBV19 and TRBJ1-2; D is possibly TRBD1 (5 bases). The CDR3 has 14 residues. Germline V gives CDR1 LNHDA, CDR2 SQIVND (reference sequence). Trimming stripped 6 bases from V and 0 bases from J, with 11 bases between. The CDR3 sequence is CASRDDRSNYGYTF. DNA for the CDR3: TGTGCCAGTAGAGACGACAGATCTAACTATGGCTACACCTTC.

The V call is TRBV6-1, the J call TRBJ2-1; unclear D gene. The CDR3 runs 15 residues. The V end was cut by 5 bases, the J end by 4 bases, with 15 bases between. Germline V gene sequence: CDR1 MNHNS, CDR2 SASEGT. Here the CDR3 DNA reads TGTGCCAGCAGTCTCCAAATAGGCGGTTACAATGAGCAGTTCTTC. This sequence encodes CASSLQIGGYNEQFF.

The chain employs TRBV19 and TRBJ2-3, with D possibly matching TRBD2 (6 bases). The CDR3 is 17 residues long. Per the germline V gene, CDR1 is LNHDA and CDR2 is SQIVND (reference sequence). Trimming left V 9 bases short and J 2 bases short, with 24 bases between. The CDR3 bases are TGTGCCAGCCGGTTGGGGGGTTCCACTTTCAACACAGATACGCAGTATTTT. Residues: CASRLGGSTFNTDTQYF.

This chain connects TRBV7-9 to TRBJ2-3; the match to TRBD2 covers 15 bases. Germline trimming cut 3 bases from V and 5 bases from J; bases unmatched to any gene: 3. Germline V gives CDR1 SEHNR, CDR2 FQNEAQ (reference sequence). The CDR3 has 16 residues. The DNA for the CDR3 is TGTGCCAGCAGCTTTCGGGGACTAGCGGGGGGAGATACGCAGTATTTT. Translation: CASSFRGLAGGDTQYF. The full variable domain, completed using reference TRBV7-9 and TRBJ2-3, is DTGVSQNPRHKITKRGQNVTFRCDPISEHNRLYWYRQTLGQGPEFLTYFQNEAQLEKSRLLSDRFSAERPKGSFSTLEIQRTEQGDSAMYLCASSFRGLAGGDTQYFGPGTRLTVL.

This clone was counted a single time. At one of its ends the junction is not consistent with the germline gene, which may arise from a read error. V gene TRBV27 combines with J gene TRBJ2-3, with D unclear. There are 8 residues in the CDR3. CDR1 is MNHEY and CDR2 is SMNVEV in the germline V gene (reference sequence). CDR3 nucleotide sequence: TGTGCCAGGAGAGGCCGGGATTTT. It yields the protein CARRGRDF.

The chain combines TRBV2 with TRBJ2-2, with TRBD1 matching over 12 bases. The CDR3 runs 23 residues. The germline gives CDR1 SNHLY, CDR2 FYNNEI. After removal of 5 bases from V and 5 bases from J, the junction contained 27 bases not matched to a gene. The CDR3 protein is CASSYPLPSGTGGVWRGTGELFF. The CDR3, as DNA: TGTGCCAGCAGTTACCCCCTACCCTCTGGGACAGGGGGCGTCTGGAGGGGGACCGGGGAGCTGTTTTTT.

This clone has just a few counts. V is TRBV28 and J is TRBJ1-5; TRBD1 is a possible D gene (5 bases). CDR3 length equals 12 residues. Germline V gene lookup returns CDR1 MDHEN and CDR2 SYDVKM. V was trimmed by 3 bases and J by 7 bases, leaving 7 bases between them. For the CDR3, the DNA is TGTGCCAGCAGTTTGCGGGGGCAGCCCCAGCATTTT. Amino acid sequence: CASSLRGQPQHF.

The V and J genes are TRBV30 and TRBJ2-7; 9 bases map to TRBD1. Looked up from germline, CDR1 is GTSNPN and CDR2 is SVGIG (reference sequence). This CDR3 has 13 residues. Germline trimming cut 3 bases from V and 6 bases from J; bases unmatched to any gene: 6. The CDR3 sequence is CAWSRGQGSEQYF. The CDR3 bases are TGTGCCTGGAGCCGGGGACAGGGTAGCGAGCAGTACTTC.

V gene TRBV4-2 combines with J gene TRBJ1-6; 7 bases match TRBD1. Trimming at V came to 0 bases and at J to 9 bases, leaving 8 bases not matched to a gene. The CDR3 totals 16 residues. CDR1 is LGHNA and CDR2 is YNFKEQ in the germline V gene. The CDR3 here is CASSQDWNRGGSPLHF. The CDR3 DNA sequence: TGTGCCAGCAGCCAAGATTGGAACAGGGGTGGTTCACCCCTCCACTTT.